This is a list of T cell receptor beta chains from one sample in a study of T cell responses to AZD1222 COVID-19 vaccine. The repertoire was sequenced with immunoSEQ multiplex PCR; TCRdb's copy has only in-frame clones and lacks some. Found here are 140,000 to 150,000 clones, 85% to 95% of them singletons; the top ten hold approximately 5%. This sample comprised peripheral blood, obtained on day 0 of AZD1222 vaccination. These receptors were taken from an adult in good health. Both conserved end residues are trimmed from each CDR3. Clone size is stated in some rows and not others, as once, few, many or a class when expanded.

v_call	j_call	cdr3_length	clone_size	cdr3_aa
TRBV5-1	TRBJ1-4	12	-	ASSPLDRNEKLF
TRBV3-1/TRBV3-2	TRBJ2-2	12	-	ASSQDVITGELF
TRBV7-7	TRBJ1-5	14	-	ASLRDGMGRNQPQH
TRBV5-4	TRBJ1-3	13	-	ASSPDSDPGNTIY
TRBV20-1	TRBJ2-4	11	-	SASQLAKNIQY
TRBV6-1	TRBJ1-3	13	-	ASSEFAGSGNTIY
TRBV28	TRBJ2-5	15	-	ASSLVSGPNGWETQY
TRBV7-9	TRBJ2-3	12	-	ASSPRSSPDTQY
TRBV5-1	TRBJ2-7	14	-	ASRLRPGLALYEQY
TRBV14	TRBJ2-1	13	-	ASSPEVGLNNEQF
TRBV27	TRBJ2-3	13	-	ASSSWTGGEDTQY
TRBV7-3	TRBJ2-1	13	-	ASSLSTGGWNEQF
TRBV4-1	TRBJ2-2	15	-	ASSQAISGPFTGELF
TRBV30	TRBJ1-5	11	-	AWSGTGRQPQH
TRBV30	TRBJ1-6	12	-	ASRQSNYNSPLH
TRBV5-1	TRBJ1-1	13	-	ASSLRPEGDTEAF
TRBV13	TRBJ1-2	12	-	ASSDRTGVHGYT
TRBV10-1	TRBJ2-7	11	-	ASSPGGAYEQY
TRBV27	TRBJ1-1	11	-	ASSFTDSFEAF
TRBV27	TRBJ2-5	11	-	ASSRRGLGTQY
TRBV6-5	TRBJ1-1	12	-	ASSSDGQNTEAF
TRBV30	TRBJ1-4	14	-	AWSSQTGGKNEKLF
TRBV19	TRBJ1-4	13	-	ASSYRTGGNEKLF
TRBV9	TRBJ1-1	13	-	ASSPGAGVNTEAF
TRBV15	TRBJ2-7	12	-	ATSRAATAYEQY
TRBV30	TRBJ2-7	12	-	AWSDEGEGYEQY
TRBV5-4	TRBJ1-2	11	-	ASSSQGIGGYT
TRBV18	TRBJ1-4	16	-	ASSPEGRQLRTNEKLF
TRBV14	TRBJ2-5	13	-	ASSLDSRRQRTQY
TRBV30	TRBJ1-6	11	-	AWRGQRDSPLH
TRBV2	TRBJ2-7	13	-	ASSGRGRASDEQY
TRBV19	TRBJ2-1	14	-	ASTPSGTLPGNEQF
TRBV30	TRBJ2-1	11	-	AWSVRGVHEQF
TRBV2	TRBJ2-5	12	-	ASSGGGSQETQY
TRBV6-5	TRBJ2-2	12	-	ASPGQGAWGTLF
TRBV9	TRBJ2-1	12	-	ASSPYNIDNEQF
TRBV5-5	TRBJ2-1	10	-	ASSLGTNEQF
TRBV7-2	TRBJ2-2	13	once	ASSYLLAGSGELF
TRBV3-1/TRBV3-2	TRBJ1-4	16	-	ASSPSFPDNRYNEKLF
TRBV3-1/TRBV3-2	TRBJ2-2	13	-	ASSQDLTNTGELF
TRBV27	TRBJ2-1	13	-	ASSFAAGRYNEQF
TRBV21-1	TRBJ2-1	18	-	ASSSPGTSGSSISYNEQF
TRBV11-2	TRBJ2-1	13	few	ASSLSSGGVGEQF
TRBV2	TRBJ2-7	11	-	ASSTGQGYEQY
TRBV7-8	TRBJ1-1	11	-	ASFPPGNTEAF
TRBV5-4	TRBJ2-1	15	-	ASSGGWGGSVYNEQF